This T cell receptor beta chain was captured by sequencing in a study of T-cell memory formation after mild COVID-19. V lost 3 bases to trimming and J lost 9 bases, with 4 bases between them. The length of the CDR3 is 10 residues. From germline, CDR1 is SEHNR and CDR2 FQNEAQ (reference sequence). TCRdb re-derived calls from the 5' RACE reads in MiXCR, one entry per CDR3 protein. The table shows 5,500 to 6,500 distinct CDR3 sequences, with 20% to 25% occurring only once. Study-level findings and limits: Clones that contracted from day 15 to 85 had balanced CD4/CD8; later expanders were CD4+ biased. Some clones that responded were present in memory (sampled pre-infection), which suggests cross-reactive memory joined.

Within the sample, this clonotype is medium-sized. Its antigen is not identified. The sample taken for sequencing was PBMCs or a T cell subset sorted from them (not recorded which). The TCR originated in an adult woman who had mild COVID-19 (a few samples of this study predate the infection). Cell type and time point are not known. The chain uses TRBV7-9 and TRBJ2-3; no firm D call. The CDR3 protein is CASSFSTQYF. The CDR3 DNA follows: TGTGCCAGCAGCTTCTCCACGCAGTATTTT.